These T cell receptor beta chains were read from a single sample in a study of T cells in Graves' hyperthyroidism and ophthalmopathy. One entry per CDR3 protein results from TCRdb running MiXCR on the multiplex PCR reads. This sample carries a few hundred thousand distinct CDR3 sequences, 20% to 25% of them seen once, and the ten largest clones take around 47%. The specimen was blood. The receptor source for this set is a woman between 70 and 85 years old with Graves' ophthalmopathy. The CDR3 runs from the conserved cysteine through the conserved F or W. D genes are given only for firm matches. Expanded clones are given a class, and other clones once, few, many or no size at all.

D: TRBD1; V: TRBV11-2; size: .; J: TRBJ1-4; DNA: TGTGCCAGCAGCTTAGATCAGGGGGCGGAATCGGAAAAACTGTTTTTT; CDR3: CASSLDQGAESEKLFF
D: .; V: TRBV7-3; size: few; J: TRBJ1-1; DNA: TGTGCCAGCAGCTTAATGGGGGAAACTGAAGCTTTCTTT; CDR3: CASSLMGETEAFF
D: .; V: TRBV7-8; size: few; J: TRBJ2-7; DNA: TGTGCCAGCAGCCATCAAGGAGGGGGCAGGGCCTACGAGCAGTACTTC; CDR3: CASSHQGGGRAYEQYF
D: TRBD1; V: TRBV27; size: few; J: TRBJ2-5; DNA: TGTGCCAGCAGTGGACAGGACCAAGAGACCCAGTACTTC; CDR3: CASSGQDQETQYF
D: TRBD1; V: TRBV7-2; size: many; J: TRBJ1-5; DNA: TGTGCCAGCAGCTACAAGACAGGGTGGGGTCAGCCCCAGCATTTT; CDR3: CASSYKTGWGQPQHF
D: .; V: TRBV7-3; size: .; J: TRBJ2-1; DNA: TGTGCCAGCAGCTTAGGTCTTCGGGGGGCTCACTCCTACAATGAGCAGTTCTTC; CDR3: CASSLGLRGAHSYNEQFF
D: .; V: TRBV20-1; size: .; J: TRBJ2-5; DNA: TGCAGTGCTACGAAAAGGGACCCCCTAGGAGAGACCCAGTACTTC; CDR3: CSATKRDPLGETQYF
D: .; V: TRBV5-1; size: .; J: TRBJ2-1; DNA: TGCGCCAGCAGCTCGGGACGACCCCACAGTGAGCAGTTCTTC; CDR3: CASSSGRPHSEQFF
D: TRBD1; V: TRBV15; size: few; J: TRBJ2-7; DNA: TGTGCCACCAGCAGAGATACAGGGGGCGCCGAGCAGTACTTC; CDR3: CATSRDTGGAEQYF
D: .; V: TRBV3-1; size: few; J: TRBJ2-5; DNA: TGTGCCAGCAGCCAAGACTGGAGTAAAGAGACCCAGTACTTC; CDR3: CASSQDWSKETQYF
D: TRBD1; V: TRBV20-1; size: many; J: TRBJ2-3; DNA: TGCAGTGCCCACACAGGGGGCAGGTCAGATACGCAGTATTTT; CDR3: CSAHTGGRSDTQYF
D: TRBD2; V: TRBV27; size: few; J: TRBJ2-7; DNA: TGTGCCAGCAGCCGAAAGACTAGCGGGAGCTCCTACGAGCAGTACTTC; CDR3: CASSRKTSGSSYEQYF
D: TRBD2; V: TRBV6-1; size: few; J: TRBJ2-3; DNA: TGTGCCAGCAGTCGGACTAGCGGGGTCACAGATACGCAGTATTTT; CDR3: CASSRTSGVTDTQYF
D: .; V: TRBV29-1; size: few; J: TRBJ1-1; DNA: TGCAGCGTGAAATCAGGGGCCCGGGACACTGAAGCTTTCTTT; CDR3: CSVKSGARDTEAFF
D: .; V: TRBV6-1; size: .; J: TRBJ2-2; DNA: TGTGCCAGCAAGGACCGACGAGACGGGGAGCTGTTTTTT; CDR3: CASKDRRDGELFF
D: .; V: TRBV6-1; size: few; J: TRBJ2-7; DNA: TGTGCCAGCGGCCGGGGGATTTATAGCTCCTACGAGCAGTACTTC; CDR3: CASGRGIYSSYEQYF
D: TRBD1; V: TRBV20-1; size: few; J: TRBJ2-3; DNA: TGCAGTTCCCAGGGAGCAGGGGGCGCAGATACGCAGTATTTT; CDR3: CSSQGAGGADTQYF
D: .; V: TRBV5-1; size: .; J: TRBJ2-5; DNA: TGCGCCAGCAGCCCTGACAAACCTCAAGAGACCCAGTACTTC; CDR3: CASSPDKPQETQYF
D: TRBD2; V: TRBV20-1; size: few; J: TRBJ2-7; DNA: TGCAGTGCTAGAGATCACACTAGCGGAACTTGGGAGCAGTACTTC; CDR3: CSARDHTSGTWEQYF
D: .; V: TRBV18; size: few; J: TRBJ1-1; DNA: TGTGCCAGCTCACCACAAGAACTGAACACTGAAGCTTTCTTT; CDR3: CASSPQELNTEAFF
D: .; V: TRBV4-3; size: .; J: TRBJ2-5; DNA: TGCGCCAGCAGCCAAGATCACGGGACCCCCCAAGAGACCCAGTACTTC; CDR3: CASSQDHGTPQETQYF
D: .; V: TRBV6-1; size: few; J: TRBJ1-2; DNA: TGTGCCAGCAGCCCCAGACAGGTCTCTGGCTACACCTTC; CDR3: CASSPRQVSGYTF
D: .; V: TRBV6-1; size: many; J: TRBJ1-3; DNA: TGTGCCAGCAGTTACGCACAGCCAACTGATGGAAACACCATATATTTT; CDR3: CASSYAQPTDGNTIYF
D: .; V: TRBV10-3; size: few; J: TRBJ1-1; DNA: TGTGCCATCAGTGGACAGTATGAAGCTTTCTTT; CDR3: CAISGQYEAFF
D: .; V: TRBV28; size: .; J: TRBJ1-5; DNA: TGTGCCAGCAGAGATCATAGCAATCAGCCCCAGCATTTT; CDR3: CASRDHSNQPQHF
D: .; V: TRBV4-3; size: .; J: TRBJ2-3; DNA: TGCGCCAGCAGCCAGGGTGGACAACTAAGCACAGATACGCAGTATTTT; CDR3: CASSQGGQLSTDTQYF
D: TRBD1; V: TRBV28; size: many; J: TRBJ1-5; DNA: TGTGCCAGCAGAACCACAGGGGAGCGAAATCAGCCCCAGCATTTT; CDR3: CASRTTGERNQPQHF
D: .; V: TRBV6-1; size: few; J: TRBJ1-6; DNA: TGTGCCAGCAGTGAGTTTAATACTGGGAAAAATTCACCCCTCCACTTT; CDR3: CASSEFNTGKNSPLHF
D: .; V: TRBV27; size: few; J: TRBJ1-3; DNA: TGTGCCAGCAGTTTATTCTCCCAGAGCTCTGGAAACACCATATATTTT; CDR3: CASSLFSQSSGNTIYF
D: .; V: TRBV7-3; size: few; J: TRBJ2-1; DNA: TGTGCCAGCAGCTCCCCCGGCGGGTACTACAATGAGCAGTTCTTC; CDR3: CASSSPGGYYNEQFF
D: .; V: TRBV11-2; size: few; J: TRBJ2-6; DNA: TGTGCCAGCAGCTTGTCGGTCGTCTCCTCTGGGGCCAACGTCCTGACTTTC; CDR3: CASSLSVVSSGANVLTF
D: .; V: TRBV30; size: few; J: TRBJ1-1; DNA: TGTGCCTGGAGTGTTGTATTTAGGGGGGGAAGGAGGAACACTGAAGCTTTCTTT; CDR3: CAWSVVFRGGRRNTEAFF
D: .; V: TRBV11-1; size: many; J: TRBJ2-5; DNA: TGTGCCAGCATCCCCGGTGGGTTTGGCGAAGAGACCCAGTACTTC; CDR3: CASIPGGFGEETQYF
D: .; V: TRBV3-1; size: few; J: TRBJ2-2; DNA: TGTGCCAGCAGCCATATCCAGGGTGCCGGGGAGCTGTTTTTT; CDR3: CASSHIQGAGELFF
D: TRBD2; V: TRBV6-2/TRBV6-3; size: .; J: TRBJ2-7; DNA: TGTGCCAGCAGTTACGGGACTAGCGGGGAACTATACGAGCAGTACTTC; CDR3: CASSYGTSGELYEQYF
D: TRBD1; V: TRBV30; size: many; J: TRBJ1-1; DNA: TGTGCCTGGAACCCCGGACAGGGCTGGTCTGAAGCTTTCTTT; CDR3: CAWNPGQGWSEAFF